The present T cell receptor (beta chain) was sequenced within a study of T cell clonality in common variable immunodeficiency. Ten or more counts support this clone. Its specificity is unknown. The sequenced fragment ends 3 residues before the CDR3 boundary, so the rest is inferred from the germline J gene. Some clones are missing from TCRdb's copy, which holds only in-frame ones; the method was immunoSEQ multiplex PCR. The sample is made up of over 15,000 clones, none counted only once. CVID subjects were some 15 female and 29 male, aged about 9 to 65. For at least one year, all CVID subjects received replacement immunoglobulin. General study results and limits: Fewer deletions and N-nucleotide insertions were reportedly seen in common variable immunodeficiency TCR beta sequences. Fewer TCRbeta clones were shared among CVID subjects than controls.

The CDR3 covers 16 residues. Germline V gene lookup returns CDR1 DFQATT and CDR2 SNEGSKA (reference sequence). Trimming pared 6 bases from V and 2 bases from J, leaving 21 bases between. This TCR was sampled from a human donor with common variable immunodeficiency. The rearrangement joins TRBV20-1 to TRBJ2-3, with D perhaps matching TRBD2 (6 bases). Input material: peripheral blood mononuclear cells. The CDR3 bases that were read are TGCAGTGCGACCGGGACTCGCACCGTCTTCACAGATACG. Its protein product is CSATGTRTVFTDT. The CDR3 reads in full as CSATGTRTVFTDTQYF.